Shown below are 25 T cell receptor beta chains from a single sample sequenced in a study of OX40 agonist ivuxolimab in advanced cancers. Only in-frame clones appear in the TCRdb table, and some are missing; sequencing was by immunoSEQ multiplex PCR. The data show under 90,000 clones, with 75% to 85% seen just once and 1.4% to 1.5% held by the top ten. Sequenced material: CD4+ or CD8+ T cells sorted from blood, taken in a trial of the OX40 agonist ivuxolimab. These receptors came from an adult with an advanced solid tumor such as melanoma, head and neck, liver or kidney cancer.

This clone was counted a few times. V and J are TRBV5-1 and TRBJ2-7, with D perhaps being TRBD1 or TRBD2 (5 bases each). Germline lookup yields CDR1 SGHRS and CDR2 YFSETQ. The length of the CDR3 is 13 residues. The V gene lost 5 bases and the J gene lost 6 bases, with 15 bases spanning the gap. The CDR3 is CASRPGTGAEQYF. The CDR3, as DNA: TGCGCCAGCAGACCCGGGACCGGTGCCGAGCAGTACTTC. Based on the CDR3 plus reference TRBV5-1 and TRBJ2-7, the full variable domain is KAGVTQTPRYLIKTRGQQVTLSCSPISGHRSVSWYQQTPGQGLQFLFEYFSETQRNKGNFPGRFSGRQFSNSRSEMNVSTLELGDSALYLCASRPGTGAEQYFGPGTRLTVT.

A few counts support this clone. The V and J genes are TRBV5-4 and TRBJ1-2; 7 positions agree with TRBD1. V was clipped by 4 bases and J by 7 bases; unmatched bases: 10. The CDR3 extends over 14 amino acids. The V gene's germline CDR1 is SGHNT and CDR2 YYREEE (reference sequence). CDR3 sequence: CASSVGTDEGGYTF. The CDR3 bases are TGTGCCAGCAGCGTCGGGACAGATGAGGGTGGCTACACCTTC. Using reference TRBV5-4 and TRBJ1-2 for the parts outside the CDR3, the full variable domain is ETGVTQSPTHLIKTRGQQVTLRCSSQSGHNTVSWYQQALGQGPQFIFQYYREEENGRGNFPPRFSGLQFPNYSSELNVNALELDDSALYLCASSVGTDEGGYTFGSGTRLTVV.

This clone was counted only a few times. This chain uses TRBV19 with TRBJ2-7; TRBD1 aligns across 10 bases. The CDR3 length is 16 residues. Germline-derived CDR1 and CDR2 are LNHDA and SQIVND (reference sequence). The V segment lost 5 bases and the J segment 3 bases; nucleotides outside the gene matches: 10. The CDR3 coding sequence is TGTGCCAGTAGTCCTTTCCCGGGACAGGGGAGCTACGAGCAGTACTTC. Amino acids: CASSPFPGQGSYEQYF.

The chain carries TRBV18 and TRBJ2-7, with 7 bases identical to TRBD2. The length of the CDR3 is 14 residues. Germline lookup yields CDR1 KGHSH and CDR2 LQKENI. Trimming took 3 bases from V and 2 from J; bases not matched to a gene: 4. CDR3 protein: CASSPGGGPYEQYF. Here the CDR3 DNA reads TGTGCCAGCTCACCTGGCGGGGGACCCTACGAGCAGTACTTC. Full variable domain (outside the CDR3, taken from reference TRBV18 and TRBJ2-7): NAGVMQNPRHLVRRRGQEARLRCSPMKGHSHVYWYRQLPEEGLKFMVYLQKENIIDESGMPKERFSAEFPKEGPSILRIQQVVRGDSAAYFCASSPGGGPYEQYFGPGTRLTVT.

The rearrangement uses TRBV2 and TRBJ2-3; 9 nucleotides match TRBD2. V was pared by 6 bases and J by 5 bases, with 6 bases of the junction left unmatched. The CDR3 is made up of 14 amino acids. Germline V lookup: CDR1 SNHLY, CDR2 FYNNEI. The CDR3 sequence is CASSRLAALDTQYF. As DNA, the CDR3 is TGTGCCAGCAGCCGACTAGCGGCCCTAGATACGCAGTATTTT. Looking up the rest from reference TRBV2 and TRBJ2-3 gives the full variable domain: EPEVTQTPSHQVTQMGQEVILRCVPISNHLYFYWYRQILGQKVEFLVSFYNNEISEKSEIFDDQFSVERPDGSNFTLKIRSTKLEDSAMYFCASSRLAALDTQYFGPGTRLTVL.

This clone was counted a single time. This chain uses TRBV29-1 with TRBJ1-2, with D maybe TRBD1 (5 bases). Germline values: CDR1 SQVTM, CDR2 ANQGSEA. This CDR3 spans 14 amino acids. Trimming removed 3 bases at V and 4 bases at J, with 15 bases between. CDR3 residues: CSVDSSGTIYGYTF. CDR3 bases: TGCAGCGTTGACTCTTCCGGGACTATCTATGGCTACACCTTC.

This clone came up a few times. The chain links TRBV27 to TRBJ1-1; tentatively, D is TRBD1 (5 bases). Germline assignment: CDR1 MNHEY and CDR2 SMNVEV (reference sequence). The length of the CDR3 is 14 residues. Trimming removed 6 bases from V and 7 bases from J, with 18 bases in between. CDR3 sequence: CASRESQAGSEAFF. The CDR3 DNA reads TGTGCCAGCAGGGAATCACAGGCCGGGAGTGAAGCTTTCTTT.

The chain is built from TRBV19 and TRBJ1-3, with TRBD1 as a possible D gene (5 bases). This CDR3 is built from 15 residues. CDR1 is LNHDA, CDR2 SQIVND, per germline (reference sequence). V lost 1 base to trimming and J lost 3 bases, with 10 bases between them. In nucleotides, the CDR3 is TGTGCCAGTAGTATAGGAGGGGCGCGTGGAAACACCATATATTTT. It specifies CASSIGGARGNTIYF.

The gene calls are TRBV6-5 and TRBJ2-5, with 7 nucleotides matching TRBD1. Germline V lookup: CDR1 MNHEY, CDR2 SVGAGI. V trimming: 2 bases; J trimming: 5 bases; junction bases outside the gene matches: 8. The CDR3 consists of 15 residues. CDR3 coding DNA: TGTGCCAGCAGTTACGTTGCAGGGGGTCGGGAGACCCAGTACTTC. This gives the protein CASSYVAGGRETQYF.

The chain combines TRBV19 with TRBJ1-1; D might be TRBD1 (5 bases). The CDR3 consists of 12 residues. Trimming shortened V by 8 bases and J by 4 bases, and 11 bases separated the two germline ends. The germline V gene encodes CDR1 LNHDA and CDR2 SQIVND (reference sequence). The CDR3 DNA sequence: TGTGCCAGTGGGGGAGCCGGCACTGAAGCTTTCTTT. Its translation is CASGGAGTEAFF.

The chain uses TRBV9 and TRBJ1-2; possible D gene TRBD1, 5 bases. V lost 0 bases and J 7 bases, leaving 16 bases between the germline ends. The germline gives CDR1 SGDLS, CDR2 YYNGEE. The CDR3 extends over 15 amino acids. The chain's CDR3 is CASSVAGLIDSGYTF. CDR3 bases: TGTGCCAGCAGCGTAGCAGGGTTGATCGACAGTGGCTACACCTTC.

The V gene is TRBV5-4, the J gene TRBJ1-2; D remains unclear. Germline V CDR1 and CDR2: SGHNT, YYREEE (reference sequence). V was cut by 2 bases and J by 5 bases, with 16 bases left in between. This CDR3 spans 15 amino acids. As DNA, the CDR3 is TGTGCCAGCAGCTTTAGGTTGAACATGGGGTATGGCTACACCTTC. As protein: CASSFRLNMGYGYTF.

CDR3 amino acids: CASRNSGARNEQFF. In DNA, the CDR3 is TGCGCCAGCCGAAATAGCGGGGCCCGCAATGAGCAGTTCTTC. J is TRBJ2-1 and V is TRBV5-1, with 8 bases fitting TRBD2. V gave up 7 bases and J gave up 6 bases; unmatched junction bases: 9. The CDR3 runs 14 residues. CDR1 SGHRS and CDR2 YFSETQ come from the germline V gene.

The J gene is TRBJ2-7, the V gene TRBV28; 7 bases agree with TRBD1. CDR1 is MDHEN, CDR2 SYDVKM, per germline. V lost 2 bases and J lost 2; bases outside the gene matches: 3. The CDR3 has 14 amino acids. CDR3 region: CASSLGDRPYEQYF. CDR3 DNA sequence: TGTGCCAGCAGTTTAGGGGACAGACCCTACGAGCAGTACTTC.

In DNA, the CDR3 is TGTGCCAGCAGCCAAGCCCTCAGCACCGGGGAGCTGTTTTTT. Amino acids: CASSQALSTGELFF. The rearrangement uses TRBV14 and TRBJ2-2; unclear D gene. The CDR3 runs to 14 residues. The V and J ends lost 1 base and 4 bases respectively, with 7 bases between them. In germline, CDR1 is SGHDN, CDR2 FVKESK.

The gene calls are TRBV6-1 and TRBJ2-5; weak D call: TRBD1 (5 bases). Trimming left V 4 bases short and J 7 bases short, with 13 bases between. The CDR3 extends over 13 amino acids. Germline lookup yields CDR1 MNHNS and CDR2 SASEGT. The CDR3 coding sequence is TGTGCCAGCAGTGCTCTAGTTCAGGGGACCCAGTACTTC. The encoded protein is CASSALVQGTQYF.

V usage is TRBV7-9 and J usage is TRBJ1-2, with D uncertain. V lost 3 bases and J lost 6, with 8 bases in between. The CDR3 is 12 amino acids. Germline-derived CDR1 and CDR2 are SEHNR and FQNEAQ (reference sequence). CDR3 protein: CASSFEGHGYTF. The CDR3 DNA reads TGTGCCAGCAGCTTTGAAGGGCATGGCTACACCTTC.

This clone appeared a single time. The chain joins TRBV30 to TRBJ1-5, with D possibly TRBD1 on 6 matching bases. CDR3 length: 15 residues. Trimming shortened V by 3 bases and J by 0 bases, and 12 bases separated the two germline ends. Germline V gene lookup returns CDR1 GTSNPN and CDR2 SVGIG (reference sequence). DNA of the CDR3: TGTGCCTGGAGCGGGACATTCATTAGCAATCAGCCCCAGCATTTT. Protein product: CAWSGTFISNQPQHF.

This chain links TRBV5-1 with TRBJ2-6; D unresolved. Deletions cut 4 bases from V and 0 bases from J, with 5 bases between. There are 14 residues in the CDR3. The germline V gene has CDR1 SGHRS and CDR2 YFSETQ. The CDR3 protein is CASSHYSGANVLTF. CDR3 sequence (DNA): TGCGCCAGCAGCCATTACTCTGGGGCCAACGTCCTGACTTTC.

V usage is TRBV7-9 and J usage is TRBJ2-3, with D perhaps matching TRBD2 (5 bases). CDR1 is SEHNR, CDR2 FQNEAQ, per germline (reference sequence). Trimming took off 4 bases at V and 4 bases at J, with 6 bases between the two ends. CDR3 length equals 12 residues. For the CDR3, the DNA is TGTGCCAGCAGCTGGAGGTCAGATACGCAGTATTTT. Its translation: CASSWRSDTQYF.

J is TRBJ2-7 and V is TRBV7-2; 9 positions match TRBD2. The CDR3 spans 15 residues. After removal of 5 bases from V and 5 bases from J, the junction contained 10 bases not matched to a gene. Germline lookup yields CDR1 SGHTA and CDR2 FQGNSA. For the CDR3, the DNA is TGTGCCAGCAGCCTCGGTGCGGGGGGGCAGAACGAGCAGTACTTC. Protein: CASSLGAGGQNEQYF.

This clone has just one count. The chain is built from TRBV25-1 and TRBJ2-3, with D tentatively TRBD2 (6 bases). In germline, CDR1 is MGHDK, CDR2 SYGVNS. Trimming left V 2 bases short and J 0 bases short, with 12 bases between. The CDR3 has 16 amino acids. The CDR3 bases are TGTGCCAGCAGTGAACGGGGGTCATCTAGCACAGATACGCAGTATTTT. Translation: CASSERGSSSTDTQYF.

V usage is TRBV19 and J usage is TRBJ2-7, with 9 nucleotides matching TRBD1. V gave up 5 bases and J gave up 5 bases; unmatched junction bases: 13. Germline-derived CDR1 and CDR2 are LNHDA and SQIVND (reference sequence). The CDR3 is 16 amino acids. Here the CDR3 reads CASSFGVGTGSHEQYF. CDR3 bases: TGTGCCAGTAGTTTTGGAGTGGGGACAGGGTCTCACGAGCAGTACTTC.

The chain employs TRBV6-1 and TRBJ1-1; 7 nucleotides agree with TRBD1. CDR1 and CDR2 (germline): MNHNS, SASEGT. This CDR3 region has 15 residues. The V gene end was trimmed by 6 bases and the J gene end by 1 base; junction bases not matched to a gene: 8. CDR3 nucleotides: TGTGCCAGCAGGGACCCGACAGGGAGGAACACTGAAGCTTTCTTT. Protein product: CASRDPTGRNTEAFF.

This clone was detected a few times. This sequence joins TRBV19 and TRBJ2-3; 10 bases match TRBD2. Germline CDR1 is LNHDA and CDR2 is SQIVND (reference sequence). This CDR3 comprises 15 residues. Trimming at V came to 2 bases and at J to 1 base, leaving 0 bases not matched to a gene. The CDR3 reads CASSILAGGTDTQYF. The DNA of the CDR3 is TGTGCCAGTAGTATACTAGCGGGGGGCACAGATACGCAGTATTTT.